This TCR beta chain was profiled in a study of OX40 agonist ivuxolimab in advanced cancers. As for the study in general: Three patients got partial responses; one had hepatocellular carcinoma and two had cutaneous melanoma.

Some clones are missing from TCRdb's copy, which holds only in-frame ones; the method was immunoSEQ multiplex PCR. The sample shows around 43,000 clones, roughly 90% of them seen only once. Autoimmune disease history or systemic immunosuppression disqualified patients. The sample consisted of CD4+ or CD8+ T cells sorted from blood, taken in a trial of the OX40 agonist ivuxolimab. The sequence came from an adult with an advanced solid tumor such as melanoma, head and neck, liver or kidney cancer.

For the CDR3, the DNA is TGTGCCAGCAGTGAAACTAGCGGGGGGTTTTACAATGAGCAGTTCTTC. It translates to CASSETSGGFYNEQFF. The rearrangement uses TRBV6-1 and TRBJ2-1; 12 bases are shared with TRBD2. Germline-derived CDR1 and CDR2 are MNHNS and SASEGT. This CDR3 is built from 16 residues. Trimming cost V 2 bases and J 4 bases; bases outside gene matches: 3.